Below, 8 T cell receptor beta chains from the same sample are listed, as sequenced in a study of T cell responses to AZD1222 COVID-19 vaccine. Assay: immunoSEQ multiplex PCR; the TCRdb copy retains only in-frame clones and omits some. The table shows fewer than 180,000 clones, with approximately 92% occurring only once. Sequenced here: peripheral blood, sampled 28 days after the second AZD1222 dose. Receptor source: an adult who received the AZD1222 COVID-19 vaccine.

The chain has TRBV4-2 and TRBJ1-2; D unclear. In germline, CDR1 is LGHNA, CDR2 YNFKEQ. Deletions cut 0 bases from V and 3 bases from J, with 14 bases between. The CDR3 extends over 16 amino acids. CDR3 region: CASSQDKDAFYYGYTF. CDR3 in DNA: TGTGCCAGCAGCCAAGATAAGGACGCCTTCTACTATGGCTACACCTTC.

The chain combines TRBV7-2 with TRBJ2-1; perhaps TRBD1 as D (6 bases). The CDR3 covers 12 residues. V shed 4 bases and J shed 9 bases, with 10 bases lying between them. CDR1 SGHTA and CDR2 FQGNSA come from the germline V gene. CDR3 protein: CASSYRDTEQFF. Here the CDR3 DNA reads TGTGCCAGCAGCTACCGGGACACTGAGCAGTTCTTC. The full variable domain, its missing parts supplied by reference TRBV7-2 and TRBJ2-1, is GAGVSQSPSNKVTEKGKDVELRCDPISGHTALYWYRQSLGQGLEFLIYFQGNSAPDKSGLPSDRFSAERTGGSVSTLTIQRTQQEDSAVYLCASSYRDTEQFFGPGTRLTVL.

V gene TRBV6-5 combines with J gene TRBJ1-6, with 8 bases identical to TRBD1. Looked up from germline, CDR1 is MNHEY and CDR2 is SVGAGI. The junction had 6 bases not matched to a gene; V was cut back by 2 bases and J by 9 bases. The CDR3 is made up of 15 amino acids. Here the CDR3 DNA reads TGTGCCAGCAGTTACGGTGCAGGGGGCGTTTCACCCCTCCACTTT. Protein sequence: CASSYGAGGVSPLHF.

The chain couples TRBV6-5 to TRBJ1-4, with D possibly being TRBD1 (5 bases). Trimming removed 5 bases at V and 8 bases at J, with 12 bases between. Germline lookup yields CDR1 MNHEY and CDR2 SVGAGI. The CDR3 runs 13 residues. The CDR3 nucleotides read TGTGCCAGCAGTCGAGGGGCTGGGGAAAAACTGTTTTTT. This gives the protein CASSRGAGEKLFF.

The chain combines TRBV5-4 with TRBJ1-2, with D perhaps TRBD1 (6 bases). The germline V gene has CDR1 SGHNT and CDR2 YYREEE (reference sequence). V was clipped by 2 bases and J by 5 bases, with 7 bases between them. CDR3 length: 12 residues. The CDR3 loop is CASSLQGYGYTF. The CDR3 coding sequence is TGTGCCAGCAGCTTACAGGGTTATGGCTACACCTTC.

This chain links TRBV30 with TRBJ1-1; possibly TRBD1 for D (5 bases). Looked up from germline, CDR1 is GTSNPN and CDR2 is SVGIG (reference sequence). The CDR3 is made up of 13 amino acids. V lost 1 base, J lost 6 bases, and 12 bases lay in between. CDR3 residues: CAWSDPRDPEAFF. CDR3 bases: TGTGCCTGGAGTGACCCGAGGGACCCTGAAGCTTTCTTT.

The gene calls are TRBV20-1 and TRBJ1-1, with D possibly being TRBD1 (5 bases). The CDR3 extends over 13 amino acids. Germline V lookup: CDR1 DFQATT, CDR2 SNEGSKA (reference sequence). V dropped 3 bases and J dropped 0 bases, with 8 bases sitting between them. Written as DNA, the CDR3 is TGCAGTGCTAGTAGGACATTGAACACTGAAGCTTTCTTT. Translation: CSASRTLNTEAFF.

The chain uses TRBV28 and TRBJ1-5; the D is unclear. CDR3 length: 11 residues. V was pared by 5 bases and J by 10 bases, with 9 bases between. Germline assignment: CDR1 MDHEN and CDR2 SYDVKM. The CDR3 reads CASSVSLPQHF. In DNA form, the CDR3 reads TGTGCCAGCAGTGTAAGCCTACCCCAGCATTTT.